The clone carrying this T cell receptor beta chain turned up a few times. The target antigen is unknown. V dropped 10 bases and J dropped 3; count of bases not matched to a gene: 6. The germline CDR1 and CDR2 sequences are LNHDA and SQIVND (reference sequence). This CDR3 has 12 amino acids. As every portion of the isolated RNA was reverse transcribed, the sequencing read expressed TCRB transcripts. Sequencing was performed with immunoSEQ multiplex PCR; in TCRdb, only in-frame clones are kept and a portion is missing. The data hold 160,000 or so clones, with roughly 10% observed a single time. These data are taken from a study of beta chain features in type 1 diabetes. Overall study results and limits: The naive, central memory and Treg TCRB repertoires looked more alike in patients than they did in healthy donors. In all four CD4+ subsets, TCRB CDR3 length was significantly, moderately reduced in type 1 diabetes.

The sample consisted of central memory CD4+ T cells from blood. The receptor comes from a woman aged 25-40 years with type 1 diabetes. The J gene is TRBJ2-7, the V gene TRBV19; 7 bases fit TRBD2. The CDR3 DNA follows: TGTGCCACCGGGGCGGGGGTCTACGAGCAGTACTTC. This codes for CATGAGVYEQYF.